The sequence of this T cell receptor (beta chain) was determined in a study of T cells after posttransplantation cyclophosphamide. Whole-study findings and limits: TRB overlap between skin or GI tissue T cells and blood was limited. Recipient CMV seropositivity and CMV reactivation strongly tracked TRB clonality. Later blood repertoires were often dominated by clones from the donor CD8+ memory compartment.

Trimming removed 7 bases at V and 0 bases at J, with 10 bases between. Germline lookup yields CDR1 SQVTM and CDR2 ANQGSEA. This CDR3 is 13 amino acids long. Repertoires were generated with immunoSEQ multiplex PCR, while TCRdb's copy carries only in-frame clones and drops some. The sample is made up of over 25,000 clones, none counted only once. Peripheral blood was collected from the related graft donor on the marrow donation day. This clone came up many times. No antigen is known for it. The source is a man over 45 in good health, CMV-negative, and a related stem cell transplant donor. The J gene is TRBJ1-3, the V gene TRBV29-1; D might be TRBD1 (6 bases). Sequenced sample: PBMCs. The CDR3 loop reads CSGQALSGNTIYF. The CDR3 DNA reads as TGCAGCGGACAGGCACTCTCTGGAAACACCATATATTTT. Filled out from reference TRBV29-1 and TRBJ1-3, the complete variable domain reads SAVISQKPSRDICQRGTSLTIQCQVDSQVTMMFWYRQQPGQSLTLIATANQGSEATYESGFVIDKFPISRPNLTFSTLTVSNMSPEDSSIYLCSGQALSGNTIYFGEGSWLTVV.